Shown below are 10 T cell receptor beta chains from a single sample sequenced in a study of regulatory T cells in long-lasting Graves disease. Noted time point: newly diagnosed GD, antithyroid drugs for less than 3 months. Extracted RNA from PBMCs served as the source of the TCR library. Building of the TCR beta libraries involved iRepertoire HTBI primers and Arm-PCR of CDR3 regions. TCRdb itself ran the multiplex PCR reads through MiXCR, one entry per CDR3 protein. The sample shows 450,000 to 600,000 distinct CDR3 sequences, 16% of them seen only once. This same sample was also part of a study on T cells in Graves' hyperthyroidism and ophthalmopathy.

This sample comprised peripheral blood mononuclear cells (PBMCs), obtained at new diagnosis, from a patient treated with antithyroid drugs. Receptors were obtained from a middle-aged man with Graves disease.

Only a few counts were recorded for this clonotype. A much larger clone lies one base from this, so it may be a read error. The CDR3 loop reads CASSRTRPMAQYF. In DNA form, the CDR3 reads TGTGCCAGCAGCCGTACCCGTCCTATGGCCCAGTACTTC. The V call is TRBV7-6, the J call TRBJ2-5; the D is unclear. V lost 5 bases, J lost 9 bases, and 16 bases lay in between. The CDR3 is 13 residues long. Per germline, CDR1 SGHVS and CDR2 FNYEAQ.

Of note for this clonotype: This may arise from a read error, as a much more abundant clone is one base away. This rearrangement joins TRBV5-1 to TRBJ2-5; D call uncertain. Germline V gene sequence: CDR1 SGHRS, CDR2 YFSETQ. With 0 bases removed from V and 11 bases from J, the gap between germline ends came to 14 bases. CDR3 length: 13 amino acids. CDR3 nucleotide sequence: TGCGCCAGCAGCTTGGATCCTAGTGGCGTGCAGTACTTC. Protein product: CASSLDPSGVQYF.

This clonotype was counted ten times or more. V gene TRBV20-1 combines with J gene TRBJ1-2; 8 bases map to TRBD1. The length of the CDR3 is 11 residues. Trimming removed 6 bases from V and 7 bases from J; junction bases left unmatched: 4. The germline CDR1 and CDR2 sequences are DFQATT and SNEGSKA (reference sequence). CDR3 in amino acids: CSAFRGPGYTF. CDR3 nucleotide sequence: TGCAGTGCCTTCAGGGGGCCTGGCTACACCTTC.

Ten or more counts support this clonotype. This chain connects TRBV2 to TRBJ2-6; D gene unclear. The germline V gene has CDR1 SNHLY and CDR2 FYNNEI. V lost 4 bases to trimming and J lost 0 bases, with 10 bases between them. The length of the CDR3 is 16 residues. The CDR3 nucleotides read TGTGCCAGCAGTGGGGCCAGGCGCTCTGGGGCCAACGTCCTGACTTTC. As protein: CASSGARRSGANVLTF.

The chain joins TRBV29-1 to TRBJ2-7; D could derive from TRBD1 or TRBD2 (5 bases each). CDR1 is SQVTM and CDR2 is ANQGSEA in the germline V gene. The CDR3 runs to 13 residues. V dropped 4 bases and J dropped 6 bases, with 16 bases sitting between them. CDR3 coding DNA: TGCAGCGTTGGTGGGGCGGACTGGTCCGAGCAGTACTTC. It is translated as CSVGGADWSEQYF.

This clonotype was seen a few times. The CDR3 region has the DNA TGTGCCAGCAGGACCGGGACCCGACGAGGGGATGAGCAGTTCTTC. This codes for CASRTGTRRGDEQFF. This sequence joins TRBV2 and TRBJ2-1; the D gene could be TRBD1 or TRBD2 (5 bases each). CDR1 is SNHLY and CDR2 is FYNNEI in the germline V gene. Between the trimmed V and J ends, which lost 6 bases and 8 bases, there was a span of 20 bases. CDR3 length: 15 amino acids.

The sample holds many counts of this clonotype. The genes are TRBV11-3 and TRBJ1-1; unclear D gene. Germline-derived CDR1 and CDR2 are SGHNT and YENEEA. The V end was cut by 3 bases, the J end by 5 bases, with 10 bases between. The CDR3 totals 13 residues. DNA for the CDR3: TGTGCCAGCAGCTTGGGGAGTGATACTGAAGCTTTCTTT. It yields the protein CASSLGSDTEAFF.

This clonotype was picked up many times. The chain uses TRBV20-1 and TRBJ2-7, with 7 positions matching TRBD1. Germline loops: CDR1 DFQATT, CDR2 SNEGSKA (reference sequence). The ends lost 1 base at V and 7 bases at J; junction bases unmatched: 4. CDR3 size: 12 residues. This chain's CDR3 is CSARGTGGEQYF. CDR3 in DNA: TGCAGTGCTAGAGGGACAGGCGGAGAGCAGTACTTC.

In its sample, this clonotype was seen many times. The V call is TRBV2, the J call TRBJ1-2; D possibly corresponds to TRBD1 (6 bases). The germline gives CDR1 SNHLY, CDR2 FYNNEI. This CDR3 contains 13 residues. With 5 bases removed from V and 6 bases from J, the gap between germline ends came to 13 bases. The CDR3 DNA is TGTGCCAGCAGTATAACAGGGTATGATGGCTACACCTTC. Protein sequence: CASSITGYDGYTF.

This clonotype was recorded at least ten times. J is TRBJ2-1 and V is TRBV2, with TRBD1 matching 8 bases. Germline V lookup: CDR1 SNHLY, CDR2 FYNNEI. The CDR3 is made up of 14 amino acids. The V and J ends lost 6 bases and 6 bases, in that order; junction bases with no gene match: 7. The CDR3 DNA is TGTGCCAGCAGCCCGACAGGGGTGGGCAATGAGCAGTTCTTC. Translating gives CASSPTGVGNEQFF.